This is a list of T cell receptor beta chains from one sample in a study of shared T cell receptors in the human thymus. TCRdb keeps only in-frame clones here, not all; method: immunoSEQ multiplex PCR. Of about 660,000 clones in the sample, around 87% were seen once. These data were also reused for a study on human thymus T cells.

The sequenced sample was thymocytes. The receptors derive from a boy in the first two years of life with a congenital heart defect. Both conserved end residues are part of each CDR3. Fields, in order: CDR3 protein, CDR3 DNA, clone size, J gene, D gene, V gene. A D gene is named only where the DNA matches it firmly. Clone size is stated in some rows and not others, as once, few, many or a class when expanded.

CDR3: CASSEYFVGVEKLFF
DNA: TGTGCCAGCAGTGAATATTTCGTAGGGGTTGAAAAACTGTTTTTT
size: -
J: TRBJ1-4
D: -
V: TRBV2

CDR3: CASSLRTSGSPQYF
DNA: TGTGCCAGCAGCTTAAGGACTAGCGGGAGTCCCCAGTACTTC
size: -
J: TRBJ2-5
D: TRBD2
V: TRBV5-4

CDR3: CASRPGLAFYEQYF
DNA: TGTGCCAGCAGGCCGGGACTGGCTTTCTACGAGCAGTACTTC
size: -
J: TRBJ2-7
D: -
V: TRBV27

CDR3: CASPPDRVAEQYF
DNA: TGTGCCAGCCCTCCGGACAGGGTGGCCGAGCAGTACTTC
size: -
J: TRBJ2-7
D: TRBD1
V: TRBV5-6

CDR3: CASSEYGDRGGHTEAFF
DNA: TGTGCCAGCAGTGAATATGGGGACAGGGGAGGACACACTGAAGCTTTCTTT
size: -
J: TRBJ1-1
D: TRBD1
V: TRBV25-1

CDR3: CASSLFYTSPPDTQYF
DNA: TGTGCCAGCAGTTTATTTTACACTAGCCCCCCAGATACGCAGTATTTT
size: once
J: TRBJ2-3
D: -
V: TRBV27

CDR3: CASSIDGGWGDDTEAFF
DNA: TGTGCCAGTAGTATAGATGGAGGTTGGGGGGACGACACTGAAGCTTTCTTT
size: once
J: TRBJ1-1
D: -
V: TRBV19

CDR3: CASSSGQGSYEQYF
DNA: TGCGCCAGCAGTTCGGGACAGGGTTCCTACGAGCAGTACTTC
size: -
J: TRBJ2-7
D: TRBD1
V: TRBV23-1

CDR3: CASTRDRGLPATNEKLFF
DNA: TGCGCCAGCACCCGGGACAGGGGTCTCCCTGCAACTAATGAAAAACTGTTTTTT
size: -
J: TRBJ1-4
D: TRBD1
V: TRBV4-1

CDR3: CASSLTLGTDTYEQYF
DNA: TGTGCCAGCAGCCTGACCCTAGGGACAGACACCTACGAGCAGTACTTC
size: -
J: TRBJ2-7
D: TRBD1
V: TRBV9

CDR3: CASSQDHLPPARETQYF
DNA: TGTGCCAGCAGCCAAGATCATCTACCCCCTGCCCGGGAGACCCAGTACTTC
size: -
J: TRBJ2-5
D: -
V: TRBV4-2

CDR3: CASSLREGIGEAFF
DNA: TGTGCCAGCAGCTTACGGGAGGGGATAGGTGAAGCTTTCTTT
size: -
J: TRBJ1-1
D: -
V: TRBV7-3

CDR3: CAWSRAGPHNEQFF
DNA: TGTGCCTGGAGTCGAGCGGGGCCCCACAATGAGCAGTTCTTC
size: -
J: TRBJ2-1
D: TRBD2
V: TRBV30

CDR3: CASSVGASVSYNEQFF
DNA: TGTGCCAGCAGCGTAGGGGCTAGCGTTTCCTACAATGAGCAGTTCTTC
size: -
J: TRBJ2-1
D: -
V: TRBV9

CDR3: CASSLTGPGETQYF
DNA: TGTGCCAGCAGTTTAACGGGTCCGGGAGAGACCCAGTACTTC
size: -
J: TRBJ2-5
D: -
V: TRBV27

CDR3: CSDASVDNEQFF
DNA: TGCAGCGATGCTAGCGTCGACAATGAGCAGTTCTTC
size: -
J: TRBJ2-1
D: -
V: TRBV29-1

CDR3: CASSQDRGTISYEQYF
DNA: TGCGCCAGCAGCCAAGATAGGGGCACCATCTCCTACGAGCAGTACTTC
size: -
J: TRBJ2-7
D: -
V: TRBV4-3

CDR3: CASSLARSGQWIYEQYF
DNA: TGCGCCAGCAGCTTGGCCAGATCGGGACAGTGGATCTACGAGCAGTACTTC
size: -
J: TRBJ2-7
D: TRBD1
V: TRBV5-1

CDR3: CASMSGATDSYEQYF
DNA: TGTGCCAGCATGTCAGGCGCAACCGATTCCTACGAGCAGTACTTC
size: -
J: TRBJ2-7
D: -
V: TRBV6-5

CDR3: CASRQGAYQPQHF
DNA: TGTGCCAGCAGACAGGGGGCTTATCAGCCCCAGCATTTT
size: -
J: TRBJ1-5
D: TRBD1
V: TRBV27

CDR3: CASSDGELAGFGDEQFF
DNA: TGTGCCAGCAGTGACGGGGAACTAGCGGGGTTTGGGGATGAGCAGTTCTTC
size: once
J: TRBJ2-1
D: TRBD2
V: TRBV25-1

CDR3: CASSPGQYPYEQYF
DNA: TGTGCCAGCAGCCCAGGGCAGTATCCTTACGAGCAGTACTTC
size: once
J: TRBJ2-7
D: -
V: TRBV7-2

CDR3: CASSRTGSPGNTIYF
DNA: TGTGCCAGCAGTCGAACAGGGAGCCCTGGAAACACCATATATTTT
size: few
J: TRBJ1-3
D: -
V: TRBV6-6

CDR3: CASSQDRPSGANVLTF
DNA: TGCGCCAGCAGCCAAGATCGTCCGTCTGGGGCCAACGTCCTGACTTTC
size: -
J: TRBJ2-6
D: -
V: TRBV4-3

CDR3: CASSLLREDRYYEQYF
DNA: TGTGCCAGCAGCCTCTTGAGGGAGGACAGGTACTACGAGCAGTACTTC
size: -
J: TRBJ2-7
D: -
V: TRBV28

CDR3: CASSPTGYTEAFF
DNA: TGTGCCAGCAGTCCGACAGGGTACACTGAAGCTTTCTTT
size: -
J: TRBJ1-1
D: TRBD1
V: TRBV11-3

CDR3: CASSFSQGPTYEQYF
DNA: TGTGCCAGCAGTTTCTCACAGGGGCCCACCTACGAGCAGTACTTC
size: -
J: TRBJ2-7
D: TRBD1
V: TRBV28

CDR3: CASSSGNNEQFF
DNA: TGTGCCAGCTCATCGGGAAACAATGAGCAGTTCTTC
size: -
J: TRBJ2-1
D: -
V: TRBV18

CDR3: CASSSSHGQHPYEQYF
DNA: TGTGCCAGCAGTTCATCCCACGGACAGCATCCCTACGAGCAGTACTTC
size: -
J: TRBJ2-7
D: -
V: TRBV6-6

CDR3: CASSLRSSGTDTQYF
DNA: TGTGCCAGCAGCCTGCGATCTAGCGGCACAGATACGCAGTATTTT
size: -
J: TRBJ2-3
D: -
V: TRBV7-2

CDR3: CASSSHRGGYYNEQFF
DNA: TGCGCCAGCAGCTCCCATAGGGGGGGGTACTACAATGAGCAGTTCTTC
size: -
J: TRBJ2-1
D: -
V: TRBV5-1

CDR3: CASSLSTGFNEKLFF
DNA: TGTGCCAGCAGTTTATCTACAGGGTTTAATGAAAAACTGTTTTTT
size: -
J: TRBJ1-4
D: -
V: TRBV27

CDR3: CASSLVDRGQPQHF
DNA: TGTGCCAGCAGCTTAGTAGACCGCGGTCAGCCCCAGCATTTT
size: -
J: TRBJ1-5
D: -
V: TRBV11-3

CDR3: CASSLELMGGLGFNEQFF
DNA: TGTGCCAGCAGCTTAGAACTGATGGGGGGACTAGGGTTCAATGAGCAGTTCTTC
size: -
J: TRBJ2-1
D: TRBD2
V: TRBV7-2

CDR3: CASSLDRALNEKLFF
DNA: TGTGCCAGCAGCCTCGACAGGGCCCTTAATGAAAAACTGTTTTTT
size: once
J: TRBJ1-4
D: TRBD1
V: TRBV27

CDR3: CASTGWGGYQETQYF
DNA: TGTGCCAGCACCGGGTGGGGAGGATACCAAGAGACCCAGTACTTC
size: -
J: TRBJ2-5
D: -
V: TRBV25-1

CDR3: CASRLAQQAGGRCTDTQYF
DNA: TGTGCAAGTCGCTTAGCGCAACAAGCGGGGGGGAGGTGCACAGATACGCAGTATTTT
size: -
J: TRBJ2-3
D: -
V: TRBV12-2

CDR3: CASSSPGTSKSDTQYF
DNA: TGTGCCAGCAGTTCCCCCGGGACTAGTAAATCAGATACGCAGTATTTT
size: -
J: TRBJ2-3
D: TRBD2
V: TRBV27

CDR3: CASSLGGRGGDTEAFF
DNA: TGCGCCAGCAGCTTGGGCGGCCGCGGAGGAGACACTGAAGCTTTCTTT
size: -
J: TRBJ1-1
D: -
V: TRBV5-1

CDR3: CATSRVGLRLASSYEQYF
DNA: TGTGCCACCAGCAGAGTAGGACTGAGACTAGCGAGCTCCTACGAGCAGTACTTC
size: -
J: TRBJ2-7
D: TRBD2
V: TRBV15

CDR3: CASSIHPRQTTGELFF
DNA: TGTGCCAGTAGTATTCATCCGAGACAGACCACCGGGGAGCTGTTTTTT
size: once
J: TRBJ2-2
D: -
V: TRBV19

CDR3: CASRLAGANEQFF
DNA: TGTGCCAGCCGGCTAGCGGGAGCCAATGAGCAGTTCTTC
size: few
J: TRBJ2-1
D: TRBD2
V: TRBV6-6

CDR3: CASTGTDNEQFF
DNA: TGTGCCAGCACCGGGACAGACAATGAGCAGTTCTTC
size: -
J: TRBJ2-1
D: TRBD1
V: TRBV25-1

CDR3: CASSLGRLADMNTGELFF
DNA: TGTGCCAGCAGCTTAGGGCGACTAGCGGATATGAACACCGGGGAGCTGTTTTTT
size: -
J: TRBJ2-2
D: TRBD2
V: TRBV11-2

CDR3: CASSLGRASGTDTQYF
DNA: TGTGCCAGCAGCTTAGGCCGGGCTAGCGGGACAGATACGCAGTATTTT
size: -
J: TRBJ2-3
D: TRBD2
V: TRBV7-9

CDR3: CASSLDAGGADNEQFF
DNA: TGTGCCAGCAGCTTAGACGCGGGAGGAGCTGACAATGAGCAGTTCTTC
size: -
J: TRBJ2-1
D: TRBD2
V: TRBV7-9

CDR3: CASSQEGQGYEQYF
DNA: TGCGCCAGCAGCCAAGAAGGACAGGGCTACGAGCAGTACTTC
size: -
J: TRBJ2-7
D: TRBD1
V: TRBV4-1

CDR3: CASSLKGQGNSNQPQHF
DNA: TGTGCCAGCAGTTTAAAGGGACAGGGAAATAGCAATCAGCCCCAGCATTTT
size: -
J: TRBJ1-5
D: TRBD1
V: TRBV27

CDR3: CATSRDLGEGQPQHF
DNA: TGTGCCACCAGCAGAGATCTGGGAGAAGGTCAGCCCCAGCATTTT
size: -
J: TRBJ1-5
D: -
V: TRBV15

CDR3: CAWKGTGATNEKLFF
DNA: TGTGCCTGGAAAGGGACGGGAGCAACTAATGAAAAACTGTTTTTT
size: -
J: TRBJ1-4
D: -
V: TRBV30

CDR3: CASSPAGVGELFF
DNA: TGTGCCAGCTCACCAGCGGGAGTCGGGGAGCTGTTTTTT
size: few
J: TRBJ2-2
D: TRBD2
V: TRBV18

CDR3: CASSSDGQGNAEAFF
DNA: TGTGCCAGCAGCTCAGACGGACAGGGTAACGCTGAAGCTTTCTTT
size: -
J: TRBJ1-1
D: TRBD1
V: TRBV5-4

CDR3: CASSPQVSGANVLTF
DNA: TGTGCCAGCAGTCCTCAGGTTTCTGGGGCCAACGTCCTGACTTTC
size: -
J: TRBJ2-6
D: -
V: TRBV27

CDR3: CASLSWALTDTQYF
DNA: TGTGCCAGCCTCTCCTGGGCCCTCACAGATACGCAGTATTTT
size: -
J: TRBJ2-3
D: -
V: TRBV7-8

CDR3: CAIRESGDTGELFF
DNA: TGTGCCATCAGGGAGTCAGGGGACACCGGGGAGCTGTTTTTT
size: few
J: TRBJ2-2
D: -
V: TRBV10-3

CDR3: CASGLPGVSMNTEAFF
DNA: TGTGCTAGTGGTTTGCCAGGGGTCAGTATGAACACTGAAGCTTTCTTT
size: -
J: TRBJ1-1
D: -
V: TRBV12-5

CDR3: CASSGVTGRGNYGYTF
DNA: TGTGCCAGCAGTGGGGTGACAGGGAGAGGGAACTATGGCTACACCTTC
size: -
J: TRBJ1-2
D: TRBD1
V: TRBV28